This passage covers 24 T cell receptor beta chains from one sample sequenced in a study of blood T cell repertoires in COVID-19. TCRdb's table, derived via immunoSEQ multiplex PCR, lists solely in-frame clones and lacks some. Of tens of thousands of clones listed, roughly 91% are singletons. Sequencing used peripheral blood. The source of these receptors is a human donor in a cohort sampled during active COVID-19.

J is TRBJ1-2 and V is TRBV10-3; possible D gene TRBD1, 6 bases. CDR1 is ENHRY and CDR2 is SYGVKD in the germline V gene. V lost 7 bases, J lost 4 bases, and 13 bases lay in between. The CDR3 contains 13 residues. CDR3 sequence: CAITKDSVYGYTF. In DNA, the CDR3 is TGTGCCATCACTAAGGACAGTGTCTATGGCTACACCTTC.

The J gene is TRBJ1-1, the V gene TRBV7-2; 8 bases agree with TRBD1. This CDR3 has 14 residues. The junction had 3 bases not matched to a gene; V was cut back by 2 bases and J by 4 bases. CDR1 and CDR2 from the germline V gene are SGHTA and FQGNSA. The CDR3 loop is CASSLQGAGTEAFF. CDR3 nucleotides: TGTGCCAGCAGCTTACAGGGGGCTGGCACTGAAGCTTTCTTT.

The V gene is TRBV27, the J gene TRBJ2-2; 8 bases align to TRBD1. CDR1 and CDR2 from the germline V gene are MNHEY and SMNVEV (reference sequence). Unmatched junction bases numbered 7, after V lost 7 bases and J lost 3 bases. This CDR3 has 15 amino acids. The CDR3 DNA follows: TGTGCCAGCAATCCAGGACAGGGATACACCGGGGAGCTGTTTTTT. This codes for CASNPGQGYTGELFF.

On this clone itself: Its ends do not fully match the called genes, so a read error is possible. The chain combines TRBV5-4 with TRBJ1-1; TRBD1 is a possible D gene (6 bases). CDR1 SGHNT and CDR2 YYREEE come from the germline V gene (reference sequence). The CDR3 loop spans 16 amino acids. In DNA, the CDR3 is TGTGCCAGCAGGTTGGGACACCCAGGGGAGAACACTGAAGCTTTCTTT. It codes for CASRLGHPGENTEAFF.

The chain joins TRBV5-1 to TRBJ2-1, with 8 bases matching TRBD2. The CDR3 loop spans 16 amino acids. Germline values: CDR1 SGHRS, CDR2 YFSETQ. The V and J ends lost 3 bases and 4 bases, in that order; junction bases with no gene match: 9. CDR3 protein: CASSSQTSGAYNEQFF. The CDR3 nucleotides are TGCGCCAGCAGCTCTCAAACTAGCGGAGCATACAATGAGCAGTTCTTC. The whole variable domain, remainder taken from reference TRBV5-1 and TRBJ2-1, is KAGVTQTPRYLIKTRGQQVTLSCSPISGHRSVSWYQQTPGQGLQFLFEYFSETQRNKGNFPGRFSGRQFSNSRSEMNVSTLELGDSALYLCASSSQTSGAYNEQFFGPGTRLTVL.

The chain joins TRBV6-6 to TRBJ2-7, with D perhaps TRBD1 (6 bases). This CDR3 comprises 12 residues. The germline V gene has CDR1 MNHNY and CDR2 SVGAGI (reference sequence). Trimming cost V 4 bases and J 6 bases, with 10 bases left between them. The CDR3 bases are TGTGCCAGCAGTTTCACAGGGTCCGAGCAGTACTTC. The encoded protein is CASSFTGSEQYF.

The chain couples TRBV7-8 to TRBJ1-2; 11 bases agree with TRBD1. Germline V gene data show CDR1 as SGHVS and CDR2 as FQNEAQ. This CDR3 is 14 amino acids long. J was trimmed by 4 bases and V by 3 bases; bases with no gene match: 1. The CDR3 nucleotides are TGTGCCAGCAGCTTTGGACAGGGGGCCTATGGCTACACCTTC. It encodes CASSFGQGAYGYTF. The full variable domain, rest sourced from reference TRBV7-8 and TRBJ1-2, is GAGVSQSPRYKVAKRGQDVALRCDPISGHVSLFWYQQALGQGPEFLTYFQNEAQLDKSGLPSDRFFAERPEGSVSTLKIQRTQQEDSAVYLCASSFGQGAYGYTFGSGTRLTVV.

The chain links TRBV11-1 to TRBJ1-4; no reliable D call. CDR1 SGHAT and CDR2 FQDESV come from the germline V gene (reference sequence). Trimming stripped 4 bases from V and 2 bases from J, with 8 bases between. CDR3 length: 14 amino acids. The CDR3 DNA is TGTGCCAGCAGCTCTACAGTGACTAATGAAAAACTGTTTTTT. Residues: CASSSTVTNEKLFF. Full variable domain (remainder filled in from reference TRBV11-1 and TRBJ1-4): EAEVAQSPRYKITEKSQAVAFWCDPISGHATLYWYRQILGQGPELLVQFQDESVVDDSQLPKDRFSAERLKGVDSTLKIQPAELGDSAMYLCASSSTVTNEKLFFGSGTQLSVL.

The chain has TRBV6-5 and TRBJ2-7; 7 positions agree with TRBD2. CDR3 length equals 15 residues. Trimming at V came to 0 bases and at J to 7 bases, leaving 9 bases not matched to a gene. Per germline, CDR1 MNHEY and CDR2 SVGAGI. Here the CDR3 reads CASSYSWASGLEQYF. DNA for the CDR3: TGTGCCAGCAGTTACTCTTGGGCTAGCGGCCTGGAGCAGTACTTC.

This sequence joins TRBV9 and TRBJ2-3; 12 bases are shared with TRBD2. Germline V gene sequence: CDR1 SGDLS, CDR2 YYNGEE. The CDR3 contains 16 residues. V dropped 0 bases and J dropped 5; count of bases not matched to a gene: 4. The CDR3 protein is CASSVGLAGGRDTQYF. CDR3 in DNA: TGTGCCAGCAGCGTAGGCCTAGCGGGAGGGCGAGATACGCAGTATTTT. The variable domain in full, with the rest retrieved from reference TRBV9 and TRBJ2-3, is DSGVTQTPKHLITATGQRVTLRCSPRSGDLSVYWYQQSLDQGLQFLIQYYNGEERAKGNILERFSAQQFPDLHSELNLSSLELGDSALYFCASSVGLAGGRDTQYFGPGTRLTVL.

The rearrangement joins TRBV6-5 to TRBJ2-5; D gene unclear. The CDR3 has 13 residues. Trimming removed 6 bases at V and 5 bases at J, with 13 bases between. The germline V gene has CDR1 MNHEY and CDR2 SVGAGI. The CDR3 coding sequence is TGTGCCAGCAGCATCCAAGAGGTCGAGACCCAGTACTTC. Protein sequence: CASSIQEVETQYF.

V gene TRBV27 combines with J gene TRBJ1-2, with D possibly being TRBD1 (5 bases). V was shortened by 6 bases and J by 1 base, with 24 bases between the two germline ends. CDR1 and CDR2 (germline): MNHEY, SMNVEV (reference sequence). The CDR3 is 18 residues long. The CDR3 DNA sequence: TGTGCCAGCAGCCGCCGGGCTGGGGAGACAGCGGGTAACTATGGCTACACCTTC. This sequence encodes CASSRRAGETAGNYGYTF.

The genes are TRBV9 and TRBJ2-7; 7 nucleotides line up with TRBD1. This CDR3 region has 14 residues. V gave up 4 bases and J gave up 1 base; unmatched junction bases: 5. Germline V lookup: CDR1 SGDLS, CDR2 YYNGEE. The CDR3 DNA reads TGTGCCAGCAGCCCTGGACAGGTATCCTACGAGCAGTACTTC. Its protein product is CASSPGQVSYEQYF. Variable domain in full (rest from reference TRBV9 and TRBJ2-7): DSGVTQTPKHLITATGQRVTLRCSPRSGDLSVYWYQQSLDQGLQFLIQYYNGEERAKGNILERFSAQQFPDLHSELNLSSLELGDSALYFCASSPGQVSYEQYFGPGTRLTVT.

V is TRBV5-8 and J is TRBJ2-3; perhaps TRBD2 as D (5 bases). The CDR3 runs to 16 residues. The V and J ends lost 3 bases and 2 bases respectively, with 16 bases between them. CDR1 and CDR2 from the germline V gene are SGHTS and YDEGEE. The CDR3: CASSSTGSLFTDTQYF. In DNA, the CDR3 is TGTGCCAGCAGCTCCACGGGATCCTTGTTCACAGATACGCAGTATTTT.

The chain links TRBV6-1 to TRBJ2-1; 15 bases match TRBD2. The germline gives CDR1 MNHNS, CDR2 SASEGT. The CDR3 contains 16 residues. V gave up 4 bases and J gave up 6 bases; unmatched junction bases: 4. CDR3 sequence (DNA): TGTGCCAGCAGTGGGACTAGCGGGAGGGCCGGCAATGAGCAGTTCTTC. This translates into CASSGTSGRAGNEQFF.

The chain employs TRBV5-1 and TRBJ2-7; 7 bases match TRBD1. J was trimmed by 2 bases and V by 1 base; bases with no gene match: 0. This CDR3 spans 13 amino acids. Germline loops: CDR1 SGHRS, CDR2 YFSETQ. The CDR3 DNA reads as TGCGCCAGCAGCTTGCAGGGGGCCTACGAGCAGTACTTC. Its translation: CASSLQGAYEQYF. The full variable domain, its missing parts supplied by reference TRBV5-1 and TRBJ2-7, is KAGVTQTPRYLIKTRGQQVTLSCSPISGHRSVSWYQQTPGQGLQFLFEYFSETQRNKGNFPGRFSGRQFSNSRSEMNVSTLELGDSALYLCASSLQGAYEQYFGPGTRLTVT.

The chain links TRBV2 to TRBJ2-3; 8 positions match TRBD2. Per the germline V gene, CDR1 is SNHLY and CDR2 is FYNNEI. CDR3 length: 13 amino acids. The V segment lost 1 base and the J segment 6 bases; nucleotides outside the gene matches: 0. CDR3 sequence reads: CASSEGGGDTQYF. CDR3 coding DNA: TGTGCCAGCAGTGAAGGCGGGGGGGATACGCAGTATTTT.

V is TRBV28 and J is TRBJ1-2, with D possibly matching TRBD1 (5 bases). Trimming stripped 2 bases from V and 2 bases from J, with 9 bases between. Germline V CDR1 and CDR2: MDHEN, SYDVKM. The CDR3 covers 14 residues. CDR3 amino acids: CASSLASGNYGYTF. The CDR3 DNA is TGTGCCAGCAGTTTAGCCTCAGGGAACTATGGCTACACCTTC.

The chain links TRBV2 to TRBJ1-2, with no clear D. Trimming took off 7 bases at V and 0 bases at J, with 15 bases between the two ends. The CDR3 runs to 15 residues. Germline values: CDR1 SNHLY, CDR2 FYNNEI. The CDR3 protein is CASTRTEFTNYGYTF. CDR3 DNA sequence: TGTGCCAGCACTCGAACAGAATTTACTAACTATGGCTACACCTTC.

This chain's CDR3 is CASSPWTGVYGSYTF. CDR3 sequence (DNA): TGTGCCAGCAGCCCTTGGACAGGGGTTTATGGCAGCTACACCTTC. The gene calls are TRBV7-3 and TRBJ1-2, with 9 bases that match TRBD1. Germline V CDR1 and CDR2: SGHTA, FQGTGA. This CDR3 is 15 amino acids long. J gave up 9 bases and V 5 bases, and 13 bases lay outside the gene matches.

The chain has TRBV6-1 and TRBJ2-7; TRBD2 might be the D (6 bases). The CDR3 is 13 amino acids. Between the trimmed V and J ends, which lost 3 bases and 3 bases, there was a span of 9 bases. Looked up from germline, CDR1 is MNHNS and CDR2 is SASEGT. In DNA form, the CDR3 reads TGTGCCAGCAGTGAGGAGGGTGGCTACGAGCAGTACTTC. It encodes CASSEEGGYEQYF.

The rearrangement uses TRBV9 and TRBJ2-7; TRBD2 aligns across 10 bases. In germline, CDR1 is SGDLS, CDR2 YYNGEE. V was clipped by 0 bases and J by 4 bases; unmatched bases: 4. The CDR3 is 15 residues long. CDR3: CASSVGTSGAYEQYF. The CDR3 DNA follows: TGTGCCAGCAGCGTAGGGACTAGCGGAGCTTACGAGCAGTACTTC.

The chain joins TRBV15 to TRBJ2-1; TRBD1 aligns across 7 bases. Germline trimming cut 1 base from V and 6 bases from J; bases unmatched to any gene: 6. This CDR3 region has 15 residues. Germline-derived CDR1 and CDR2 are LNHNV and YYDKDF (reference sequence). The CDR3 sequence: CATSRVQGDGNEQFF. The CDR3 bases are TGTGCCACCAGCAGAGTGCAGGGGGACGGCAATGAGCAGTTCTTC.

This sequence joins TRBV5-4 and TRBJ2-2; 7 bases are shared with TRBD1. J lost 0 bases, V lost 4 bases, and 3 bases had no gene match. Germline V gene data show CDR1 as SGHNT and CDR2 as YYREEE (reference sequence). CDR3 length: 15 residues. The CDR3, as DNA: TGTGCCAGCAGCCAGGGGGTCCCGAACACCGGGGAGCTGTTTTTT. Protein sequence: CASSQGVPNTGELFF.